This T cell receptor (beta chain) was recorded in a study of blood T cell repertoires in COVID-19. Exposed study participants had met a COVID-19 case within 2 weeks before entry. Regarding this clone: The sample holds other DNA sequences that translate to the same CDR3.

Only in-frame clones appear in the TCRdb table, and some are missing; sequencing was by immunoSEQ multiplex PCR. Counted here are roughly 200,000 clones, 65% to 90% occurring once; the ten biggest clones make up about 4.5%. The germline V gene has CDR1 LGHDT and CDR2 YNNKEL (reference sequence). There are 14 residues in the CDR3. V was trimmed by 0 bases and J by 4 bases, leaving 9 bases between them. This TCR was sampled from a woman aged 25-40 years who had been exposed to COVID-19. This rearrangement joins TRBV3-1 (or the pseudogene TRBV3-2) to TRBJ1-2; D gene unclear. The source material was PBMCs or T cells enriched from blood (not recorded which). In nucleotides, the CDR3 is TGTGCCAGCAGCCAAGACTATAACGGCTATGGCTACACCTTC. Translation: CASSQDYNGYGYTF.